This T cell receptor beta chain was captured in a study of shared clonotypes between healthy human individuals. Study at large: Researchers assigned three CD4 naive, three CD4 memory, two CD8 naive and one CD8 memory plate to each donor.

Comments on this clone: Its matching antigen is unknown.

V was cut by 8 bases and J by 2 bases, with 18 bases left in between. CDR3 length equals 15 residues. The V gene's germline CDR1 is SNHLY and CDR2 FYNNEI. General study points: Generation probability values for non-shared clonotypes were lower than those for clonotypes shared by all four donors.

The run depth of the assay was deep. Libraries were prepared by immunoSEQ multiplex PCR; TCRdb keeps only in-frame clonotypes and omits some of them. The sample has 2 million to 2.5 million clones; approximately 96% are singletons. Caucasian adults residing in Nashville, Tennessee made up all the donors. The sample consisted of naive CD4+ T cells sorted from blood. Subset noted: CD45RA+ positively selected. The sequence was obtained from a young man in good health. The chain combines TRBV2 with TRBJ1-1, with D perhaps matching TRBD1 (6 bases). CDR3 bases: TGTGCCAGCCTACTTTTGCGGACAGCCAACACTGAAGCTTTCTTT. Translated: CASLLLRTANTEAFF.